This passage covers 10 T cell receptor beta chains from one sample sequenced in a study of T cell responses to AZD1222 COVID-19 vaccine. Produced via immunoSEQ multiplex PCR; TCRdb's table is partial and in-frame only. The sample lists about 110,000 clones, approximately 90% occurring once. The sequenced sample was peripheral blood, obtained 28 days after the second AZD1222 dose. Receptors originate from an adult who received the AZD1222 COVID-19 vaccine.

V usage is TRBV7-9 and J usage is TRBJ1-6; D is uncertain. V was pared by 0 bases and J by 4 bases, with 7 bases between. CDR3 size: 15 residues. The germline V gene has CDR1 SEHNR and CDR2 FQNEAQ (reference sequence). The CDR3 reads CASSLAWGYNSPLHF. The DNA for the CDR3 is TGTGCCAGCAGCTTAGCCTGGGGTTATAATTCACCCCTCCACTTT.

The rearrangement joins TRBV11-3 to TRBJ2-1; 11 bases agree with TRBD2. Germline CDR1 reads SGHNT; CDR2 reads YENEEA. Trimming removed 1 base from V and 4 bases from J; junction bases left unmatched: 3. This CDR3 spans 16 amino acids. The CDR3 bases are TGTGCCAGCAGCTTAGGTGGGACTAGCGGATACAATGAGCAGTTCTTC. Residues: CASSLGGTSGYNEQFF.

The chain couples TRBV6-6 to TRBJ1-5; D perhaps matches TRBD1 (5 bases). Germline CDR1 and CDR2: MNHNY and SVGAGI (reference sequence). CDR3 size: 14 residues. V lost 7 bases, J lost 7 bases, and 17 bases lay in between. CDR3 sequence reads: CASTYRPNGQPQHF. In DNA, the CDR3 is TGTGCCAGCACGTACAGGCCCAACGGGCAGCCCCAGCATTTT.

The table lists this clone with a few counts. J is TRBJ2-7 and V is TRBV6-5, with D maybe TRBD1 (5 bases). Trimming left V 8 bases short and J 1 base short, with 12 bases between. The CDR3 sequence is 13 residues long. In germline, CDR1 is MNHEY, CDR2 SVGAGI. The CDR3 sequence: CASSQTESYEQYF. The CDR3, as DNA: TGTGCCAGCTCCCAGACAGAGTCCTACGAGCAGTACTTC.

This chain links TRBV28 with TRBJ1-5; TRBD1 agrees at 7 bases. V trimming: 11 bases; J trimming: 2 bases; junction bases outside the gene matches: 6. This CDR3 spans 13 amino acids. In germline, CDR1 is MDHEN, CDR2 SYDVKM. The DNA for the CDR3 is TGTGCCGTTCGGGGACAGCGCAATCAGCCCCAGCATTTT. Translating gives CAVRGQRNQPQHF.

V is TRBV7-2 and J is TRBJ1-4; 7 bases line up with TRBD1. The CDR3 is 17 residues long. Germline CDR1 and CDR2: SGHTA and FQGNSA. V was pared by 0 bases and J by 6 bases, with 10 bases of the junction left unmatched. The CDR3 sequence is CASSLARRGQGDEKLFF. In DNA, the CDR3 is TGTGCCAGCAGCTTAGCGCGTAGGGGGCAGGGGGATGAAAAACTGTTTTTT.

CDR3 nucleotides: TGTGCCAGCAGTCTCCGGGAGAGGAGAAAGTACTTC. It codes for CASSLRERRKYF. The gene calls are TRBV2 and TRBJ2-7; D perhaps matches TRBD2 (6 bases). Trimming cost V 5 bases and J 11 bases, with 16 bases left between them. Germline V gene sequence: CDR1 SNHLY, CDR2 FYNNEI. The CDR3 covers 12 residues.

This chain joins TRBV14 and TRBJ1-4; no reliable D call. The germline V gene has CDR1 SGHDN and CDR2 FVKESK. The ends were cut back, 3 bases at V and 10 bases at J, with 12 bases in the middle. There are 13 residues in the CDR3. The CDR3 DNA follows: TGTGCCAGCAGCCAGTGGGGAGGTCGAAAACTGTTTTTT. Translating it yields CASSQWGGRKLFF.

The chain links TRBV2 to TRBJ2-5; 10 bases line up with TRBD2. CDR1 SNHLY and CDR2 FYNNEI come from the germline V gene. This CDR3 spans 14 amino acids. V trimming: 2 bases; J trimming: 5 bases; junction bases outside the gene matches: 2. CDR3 region: CASSELAGVETQYF. The CDR3 region has the DNA TGTGCCAGCAGTGAACTAGCGGGAGTGGAGACCCAGTACTTC.

The gene calls are TRBV4-1 and TRBJ1-5; the D gene is possibly TRBD1 (6 bases). The V gene lost 4 bases and the J gene lost 1 base, with 17 bases spanning the gap. From germline, CDR1 is MGHRA and CDR2 YSYEKL. The CDR3 covers 17 residues. This CDR3 reads CASSLSPTGSSNQPQHF. In DNA form, the CDR3 reads TGCGCCAGCAGCCTCTCCCCGACAGGTTCGAGCAATCAGCCCCAGCATTTT.